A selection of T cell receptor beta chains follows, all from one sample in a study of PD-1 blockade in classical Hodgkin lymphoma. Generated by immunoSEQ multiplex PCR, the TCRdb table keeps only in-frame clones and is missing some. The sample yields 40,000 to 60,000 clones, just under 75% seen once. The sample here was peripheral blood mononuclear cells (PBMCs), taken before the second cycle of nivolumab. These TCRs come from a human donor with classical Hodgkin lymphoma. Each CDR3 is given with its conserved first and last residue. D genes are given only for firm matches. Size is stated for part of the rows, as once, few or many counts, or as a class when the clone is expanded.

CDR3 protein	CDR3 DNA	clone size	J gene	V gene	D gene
CSVEGPRAKNIQYF	TGCAGCGTTGAGGGTCCGAGAGCCAAAAACATTCAGTACTTC	few	TRBJ2-4	TRBV29-1	NA
CASSLVGELNTEAFF	TGTGCCAGCAGCTTAGTTGGAGAGCTGAACACTGAAGCTTTCTTT	NA	TRBJ1-1	TRBV11-2	NA
CASSYSIGEEQYF	TGTGCCAGCAGTTACTCGATCGGGGAGGAGCAGTACTTC	few	TRBJ2-7	TRBV6-6	NA
CASSLGFYEQYF	TGTGCCAGCAGTTTGGGGTTTTACGAGCAGTACTTC	NA	TRBJ2-7	TRBV28	NA
CASSGGDRGRPQQYF	TGCGCCAGCAGCGGGGGGGACAGAGGTAGACCCCAGCAGTATTTT	NA	TRBJ2-3	TRBV5-1	NA
CASSATSGDTGELFF	TGTGCCAGCAGTGCCACTAGCGGGGACACCGGGGAGCTGTTTTTT	NA	TRBJ2-2	TRBV2	TRBD2
CASSLRPGFTDTQYF	TGTGCCAGCAGTTTAAGGCCAGGATTTACAGATACGCAGTATTTT	NA	TRBJ2-3	TRBV27	NA
CASSLGPHYEQYF	TGTGCCAGCAGCTTAGGGCCTCATTACGAGCAGTACTTC	NA	TRBJ2-7	TRBV7-8	NA
CASSLLSTDTQYF	TGTGCCAGCAGCTTATTAAGTACAGATACGCAGTATTTT	NA	TRBJ2-3	TRBV7-9	NA
CASSYGQATEAFF	TGTGCCAGCAGTTACGGGCAGGCAACTGAAGCTTTCTTT	NA	TRBJ1-1	TRBV6-5	NA
CASSPKGQGAYEQYF	TGTGCCAGCAGCCCCAAGGGGCAGGGGGCCTACGAGCAGTACTTC	NA	TRBJ2-7	TRBV11-2	TRBD1
CASSPVAGDPTYEQYF	TGTGCCAGTAGTCCAGTAGCGGGCGATCCTACCTACGAGCAGTACTTC	few	TRBJ2-7	TRBV19	TRBD2
CASKTSGTGELFF	TGTGCCAGCAAGACTAGCGGCACCGGGGAGCTGTTTTTT	NA	TRBJ2-2	TRBV9	TRBD2
CASSRSWLSGNTIYF	TGTGCCAGCAGCCGTTCTTGGCTCTCTGGAAACACCATATATTTT	NA	TRBJ1-3	TRBV27	NA
CASRPQQGFQFF	TGTGCCAGTAGGCCCCAACAGGGTTTTCAGTTCTTC	NA	TRBJ2-1	TRBV19	NA
CASSVGTGGSGANVLTF	TGTGCCAGCAGTGTGGGGACAGGGGGCTCTGGGGCCAACGTCCTGACTTTC	NA	TRBJ2-6	TRBV25-1	TRBD1
CASSEGLDEKLFF	TGCGCCAGCAGTGAGGGGCTGGATGAAAAACTGTTTTTT	NA	TRBJ1-4	TRBV10-1	NA
CATTGQNTGELFF	TGTGCCACGACGGGACAGAACACCGGGGAGCTGTTTTTT	few	TRBJ2-2	TRBV27	NA
CASSSMTYGYTF	TGTGCCAGCAGTTCAATGACCTATGGCTACACCTTC	NA	TRBJ1-2	TRBV25-1	NA
CASSGQGYIDTQYF	TGTGCCAGCAGTGGACAGGGGTACATCGATACGCAGTATTTT	NA	TRBJ2-3	TRBV2	TRBD1
CAWSVGLAANNEQFF	TGTGCCTGGAGTGTTGGGCTAGCGGCGAACAATGAGCAGTTCTTC	NA	TRBJ2-1	TRBV30	TRBD2
CASSPTWTGMVEAFF	TGCGCCAGCAGCCCAACGTGGACAGGGATGGTTGAAGCTTTCTTT	NA	TRBJ1-1	TRBV4-1	TRBD1
CAWSVDRVGKNIQYF	TGTGCCTGGAGTGTAGACAGGGTGGGCAAAAACATTCAGTACTTC	NA	TRBJ2-4	TRBV30	TRBD1
CASSPREDRRNQPQHF	TGTGCCAGCTCACCACGAGAGGACAGGCGCAATCAGCCCCAGCATTTT	NA	TRBJ1-5	TRBV18	TRBD1
CASSLGEKLFF	TGTGCCAGCAGTTTAGGTGAAAAACTGTTTTTT	once	TRBJ1-4	TRBV27	NA
CAISESVGERGKLFF	TGTGCCATCAGTGAGTCGGTGGGGGAGAGAGGAAAACTGTTTTTT	once	TRBJ1-4	TRBV10-3	NA
CASSLRPRGNTEAFF	TGTGCCAGCAGCCTCAGACCCAGGGGGAATACTGAAGCTTTCTTT	few	TRBJ1-1	TRBV27	TRBD1
CASSQYGGWNTGELFF	TGTGCCAGCAGCCAATACGGGGGTTGGAACACCGGGGAGCTGTTTTTT	NA	TRBJ2-2	TRBV14	NA
CASTLEQGGYTF	TGTGCCAGCACTCTAGAACAGGGGGGCTACACCTTC	NA	TRBJ1-2	TRBV6-5	TRBD1
CASSESRDSYEQYF	TGCGCCAGCAGTGAGTCGAGGGATTCCTACGAGCAGTACTTC	NA	TRBJ2-7	TRBV10-1	NA
CSVGYSNGDTIYF	TGCAGCGTCGGATACTCAAACGGGGACACCATATATTTT	NA	TRBJ1-3	TRBV29-1	NA